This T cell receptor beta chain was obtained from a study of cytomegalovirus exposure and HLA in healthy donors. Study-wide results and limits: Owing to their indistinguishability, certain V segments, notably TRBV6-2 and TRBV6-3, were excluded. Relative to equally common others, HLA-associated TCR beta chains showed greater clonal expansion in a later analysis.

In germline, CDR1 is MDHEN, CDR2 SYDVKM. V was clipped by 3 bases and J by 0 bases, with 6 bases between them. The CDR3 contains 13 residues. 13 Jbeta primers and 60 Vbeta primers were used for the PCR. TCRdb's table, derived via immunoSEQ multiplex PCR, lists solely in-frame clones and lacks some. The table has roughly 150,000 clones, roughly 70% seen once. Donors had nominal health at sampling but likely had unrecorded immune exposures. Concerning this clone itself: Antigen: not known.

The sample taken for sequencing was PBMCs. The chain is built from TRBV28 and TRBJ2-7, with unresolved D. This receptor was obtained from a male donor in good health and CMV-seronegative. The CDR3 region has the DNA TGTGCCAGCAGTTTGGCCAACTCCTACGAGCAGTACTTC. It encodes CASSLANSYEQYF.